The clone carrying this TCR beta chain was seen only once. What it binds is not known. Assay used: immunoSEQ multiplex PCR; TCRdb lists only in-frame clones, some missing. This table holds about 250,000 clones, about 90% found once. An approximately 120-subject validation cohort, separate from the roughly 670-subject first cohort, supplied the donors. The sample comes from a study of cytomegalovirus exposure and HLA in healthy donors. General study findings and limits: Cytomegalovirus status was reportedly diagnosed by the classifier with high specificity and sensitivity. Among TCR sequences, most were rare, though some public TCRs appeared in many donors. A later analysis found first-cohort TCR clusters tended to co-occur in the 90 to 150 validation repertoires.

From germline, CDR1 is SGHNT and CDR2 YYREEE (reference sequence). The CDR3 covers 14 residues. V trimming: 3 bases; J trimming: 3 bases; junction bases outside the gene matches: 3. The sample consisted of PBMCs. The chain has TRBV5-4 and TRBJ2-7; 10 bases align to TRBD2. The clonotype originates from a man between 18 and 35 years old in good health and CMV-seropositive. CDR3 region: CASSSSGRGYEQYF. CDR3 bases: TGTGCCAGCAGCTCTAGCGGGAGAGGCTACGAGCAGTACTTC.